Below, 16 T cell receptor beta chains from the same sample are listed, as sequenced in a study of OX40 agonist ivuxolimab in advanced cancers. Libraries came from the immunoSEQ multiplex PCR assay. Entries here come from immuneACCESS through TCRdb and include only in-frame sequences with V and J called. Some clones fail to appear in such tables; in the studies checked, an unresolved V gene covers under half of the shortfall, and the cause of the remainder is unknown. Recorded for this sample are 50,000 to 65,000 clones; approximately 88% of them occurred a single time. Jointly, the top ten make up approximately 3.5% of the sample. Specimen: CD4+ or CD8+ T cells sorted from blood, collected in a trial of the OX40 agonist ivuxolimab. The receptors stem from an adult with an advanced solid tumor such as melanoma, head and neck, liver or kidney cancer.

This clone occurred once. One junction end does not reproduce the germline sequence, and a read error may be involved. This chain links TRBV6-5 with TRBJ2-1; 7 bases match TRBD2. Germline values: CDR1 MNHEY, CDR2 SVGAGI. The CDR3 is 14 residues long. This CDR3 is CAGRPLRGYNEQFF. In DNA form, the CDR3 reads TGTGCCGGCAGGCCCCTGCGGGGGTACAATGAGCAGTTCTTC.

The chain couples TRBV4-1 to TRBJ2-3; 10 positions match TRBD2. V lost 1 base to trimming and J lost 5 bases; unmatched junction nucleotides: 6. The CDR3 contains 16 residues. The germline CDR1 and CDR2 sequences are MGHRA and YSYEKL. In DNA form, the CDR3 reads TGCGCCAGCAGCCAAGTCCTAGCGGGAGTTGTAGATACGCAGTATTTT. Its translation is CASSQVLAGVVDTQYF.

The table lists this clone with a few counts. V is TRBV5-1 and J is TRBJ2-5; 8 bases align to TRBD1. The CDR3 length is 14 residues. The germline V gene has CDR1 SGHRS and CDR2 YFSETQ. The trim removed 6 bases at V and 5 bases at J, leaving 9 bases unmatched. CDR3 residues: CASNPGGATETQYF. The CDR3 DNA sequence: TGCGCCAGCAACCCAGGGGGCGCGACCGAGACCCAGTACTTC.

The chain is built from TRBV7-2 and TRBJ2-5; 9 positions match TRBD2. Germline CDR1 and CDR2: SGHTA and FQGNSA. This CDR3 is 16 amino acids long. The V segment lost 4 bases and the J segment 5 bases; nucleotides outside the gene matches: 11. The CDR3 sequence is CASSSSASGISETQYF. The DNA for the CDR3 is TGTGCCAGCAGCTCGTCGGCTAGCGGGATTTCGGAGACCCAGTACTTC.

The chain couples TRBV11-3 to TRBJ2-5; D remains ambiguous. CDR3 length: 13 residues. V lost 5 bases and J lost 7, with 14 bases in between. Germline assignment: CDR1 SGHNT and CDR2 YENEEA. The CDR3 nucleotides read TGTGCCAGCAGCCTTCGTTTGGAAGGGACCCAGTACTTC. Translation gives CASSLRLEGTQYF.

The rearrangement joins TRBV27 to TRBJ1-4; 7 nucleotides agree with TRBD1. With 6 bases clipped from V and 8 bases from J, the junction kept 9 bases outside the gene matches. From germline, CDR1 is MNHEY and CDR2 SMNVEV (reference sequence). CDR3 length: 14 residues. The CDR3 nucleotides read TGTGCCAGCAGGAAACAAGGGGGCAGGGAAAAACTGTTTTTT. Protein product: CASRKQGGREKLFF. The complete variable domain, with remaining parts taken from reference TRBV27 and TRBJ1-4, reads EAQVTQNPRYLITVTGKKLTVTCSQNMNHEYMSWYRQDPGLGLRQIYYSMNVEVTDKGDVPEGYKVSRKEKRNFPLILESPSPNQTSLYFCASRKQGGREKLFFGSGTQLSVL.

This clone has a single count. The chain uses TRBV18 and TRBJ1-4; D gene uncertain. The CDR3 covers 13 residues. The V end was cut by 6 bases, the J end by 8 bases, with 13 bases between. Germline V CDR1 and CDR2: KGHSH, LQKENI. The CDR3 region is CASSGGVKEKLFF. The CDR3 bases are TGTGCCAGCTCTGGTGGCGTGAAGGAAAAACTGTTTTTT.

The V call is TRBV4-3, the J call TRBJ1-5, with D possibly TRBD1 on 5 matching bases. The CDR3 is made up of 16 amino acids. Deletions cut 3 bases from V and 6 bases from J, with 18 bases between. Per the germline V gene, CDR1 is LGHNA and CDR2 is YSLEER. The CDR3: CASSQDYGDVSQPQHF. CDR3 in DNA: TGCGCCAGCAGCCAGGATTATGGGGACGTGAGTCAGCCCCAGCATTTT.

The CDR3 sequence: CASSNRGGPYNEQFF. The CDR3 nucleotides read TGTGCCAGCAGTAATAGAGGGGGACCCTACAATGAGCAGTTCTTC. J is TRBJ2-1 and V is TRBV28, with D maybe TRBD1 (6 bases). Trimming stripped 5 bases from V and 2 bases from J, with 13 bases between. This CDR3 has 15 residues. Germline CDR1 and CDR2: MDHEN and SYDVKM.

This chain uses TRBV10-3 with TRBJ2-2; D gene unclear. Germline lookup yields CDR1 ENHRY and CDR2 SYGVKD. This CDR3 region has 14 residues. V was clipped by 6 bases and J by 2 bases, with 10 bases between them. DNA of the CDR3: TGTGCCATCAGGGCACAGCCAAACACCGGGGAGCTGTTTTTT. Protein product: CAIRAQPNTGELFF.

The rearrangement joins TRBV9 to TRBJ2-7; TRBD2 is a possible D gene (5 bases). The CDR3 is 14 residues long. V was cut by 5 bases and J by 6 bases, with 18 bases left in between. Germline CDR1 reads SGDLS; CDR2 reads YYNGEE. The CDR3 DNA is TGTGCCAGCAGTCCCGGGAAGGGTGCGATCGAGCAGTACTTC. It encodes CASSPGKGAIEQYF.

The rearrangement links TRBV19 to TRBJ2-1, with a weak D call TRBD2 (6 bases). Looked up from germline, CDR1 is LNHDA and CDR2 is SQIVND (reference sequence). The CDR3 consists of 13 residues. V lost 7 bases and J lost 6, with 13 bases in between. Written as DNA, the CDR3 is TGTGCCAGTAAAGGAGGGGAGGTCAATGAGCAGTTCTTC. Protein product: CASKGGEVNEQFF.

The V and J genes are TRBV11-3 and TRBJ2-1, with a tentative D call TRBD1 (6 bases). The CDR3 is 15 amino acids. V shed 5 bases and J shed 3 bases, with 14 bases lying between them. CDR1 and CDR2 from the germline V gene are SGHNT and YENEEA. CDR3 sequence (DNA): TGTGCCAGCAGCGAAAGGCGGACAGTCTACAATGAGCAGTTCTTC. It translates to CASSERRTVYNEQFF.

The chain links TRBV28 to TRBJ2-1; tentative D call: TRBD1 (5 bases). V was cut by 11 bases and J by 3 bases, with 11 bases left in between. Germline V lookup: CDR1 MDHEN, CDR2 SYDVKM. The CDR3 extends over 12 amino acids. CDR3 loop: CAGGADYNEQFF. The CDR3 DNA is TGTGCCGGTGGGGCAGACTACAATGAGCAGTTCTTC.

The chain recombines TRBV10-1 with TRBJ2-3, with a weak D call TRBD2 (6 bases). Germline CDR1 is WNHNN and CDR2 is SYGVQD (reference sequence). V shed 4 bases and J shed 1 base, with 12 bases lying between them. CDR3 size: 15 residues. The CDR3 loop is CASSVRASGTDTQYF. As DNA, the CDR3 is TGCGCCAGCAGTGTCCGGGCTAGCGGCACAGATACGCAGTATTTT.

The chain recombines TRBV2 with TRBJ2-6; perhaps TRBD2 as D (5 bases). Trimming removed 6 bases at V and 0 bases at J, with 6 bases between. Germline V gene lookup returns CDR1 SNHLY and CDR2 FYNNEI. The CDR3 is 14 amino acids. DNA of the CDR3: TGTGCCAGCAGGGAGGACTCTGGGGCCAACGTCCTGACTTTC. The encoded protein is CASREDSGANVLTF.